The present TCR beta chain was sequenced within a study of cytomegalovirus exposure and HLA in healthy donors. Study results and caveats: Information on immune exposure was restricted to one variable (CMV serostatus).

The CDR3 spans 15 residues. J lost 2 bases, V lost 5 bases, and 3 bases had no gene match. Germline V gene sequence: CDR1 SGHTA, CDR2 FQGNSA. The PCR ran on 60 Vbeta and 13 Jbeta primers. Profiling relied on immunoSEQ multiplex PCR, and the TCRdb table lists in-frame clones only, not all of them. The data hold 150,000 to 200,000 clones, with 80% observed a single time. Comment on this clone: The antigen is unknown.

This sequence originates from a man aged 18 to 29 in good health and CMV-seropositive. The genes are TRBV7-2 and TRBJ2-2; 9 bases are shared with TRBD2. What was sequenced was PBMCs. CDR3 nucleotide sequence: TGTGCCAGCAGCGTTAGCGGGGGAAACACCGGGGAGCTGTTTTTT. Translated, it gives CASSVSGGNTGELFF.